This record covers a single TCR beta chain. Antigen specificity is unknown. A sample-barcoded 5' primer and a J-beta primer mix were used in a second PCR of roughly 6 to 11 cycles. Every sample gave at least 2.5 million paired-end reads containing CDR3. TCRdb recomputed calls from the 5' RACE reads with MiXCR, one row per CDR3 protein. The data hold some 1,800,000 distinct CDR3 sequences, with about 39% observed a single time. The data originate from a study of blood T cells in healthy people across ages. Findings and limits, study-wide: Older individuals had lower TCR beta diversity per million T cells (the decline was roughly linear). Comparison with aged donors showed that long-lived donors had more naive CD4+ cells and higher diversity.

V gave up 5 bases and J gave up 5 bases, with 15 bases separating them. This CDR3 region has 15 residues. In germline, CDR1 is MNHEY, CDR2 SMNVEV (reference sequence). Extraction of total RNA produced a minimum of 5 micrograms from each sample. The clonotype comes from a human donor in good health. The rearrangement joins TRBV27 to TRBJ2-2, with D perhaps TRBD1 (6 bases). The sample consisted of blood. DNA of the CDR3: TGTGCCAGCAGTCCGTGGGGGCCACGGACCGGGGAGCTGTTTTTT. This gives the protein CASSPWGPRTGELFF.